This TCR beta chain was sequenced for a study of T cells in Graves' hyperthyroidism and ophthalmopathy. General study points: Researchers report that a 13 V-J model separated ophthalmopathy from stable hyperthyroidism.

CDR1 is SGHAT and CDR2 is FQNNGV in the germline V gene. V lost 1 base to trimming and J lost 3 bases; unmatched junction nucleotides: 7. The CDR3 loop spans 17 amino acids. This clonotype has a count of ten or more. Its antigen remains unidentified. Any patient presenting with uncontrolled infection, other autoimmune disease, pregnancy or lactation was left out. The PBMCs studied were ones that came from 8.5 to 10 ml fresh peripheral blood. Amplified TCR beta CDR3 regions derived from RNA transcripts. The study used the HTBI primer set for a first-round RT-PCR of the TCR CDR3. MiXCR was run by TCRdb on the multiplex PCR reads, yielding one entry per CDR3 protein. Among around 290,000 distinct CDR3 sequences listed, over 15% were seen once.

The chain joins TRBV11-2 to TRBJ2-3; 10 nucleotides agree with TRBD2. Source material: blood. The clonotype was recovered from an older woman with Graves' ophthalmopathy. The CDR3 DNA sequence: TGTGCCAGCAGCTTAGGGCTAGCGGGAGAGTGGACAGATACGCAGTATTTT. It translates to CASSLGLAGEWTDTQYF.